The 21 T cell receptor beta chains below come from one sample, sequenced in a study of ipilimumab plus nivolumab after autologous stem cell transplantation. Method: immunoSEQ multiplex PCR; TCRdb's copy keeps in-frame clones and lacks some. The table records 15,000 or so clones, roughly 77% of them present only once. Sample: PBMCs, taken in a trial of ipilimumab plus nivolumab as post-transplant consolidation. The receptors were sampled from a male donor with diffuse large B-cell lymphoma.

The genes are TRBV7-2 and TRBJ1-2, with TRBD1 matching over 9 bases. The length of the CDR3 is 20 residues. V dropped 0 bases and J dropped 0; count of bases not matched to a gene: 14. Germline CDR1 is SGHTA and CDR2 is FQGNSA. The CDR3 is CASSLATPGQGYPPNYGYTF. CDR3 in DNA: TGTGCCAGCAGCTTAGCTACTCCGGGACAGGGATACCCTCCTAACTATGGCTACACCTTC.

The chain links TRBV4-1 to TRBJ1-5, with 9 bases matching TRBD1. After removal of 2 bases from V and 3 bases from J, the junction contained 5 bases not matched to a gene. The CDR3 is 16 residues long. The V gene's germline CDR1 is MGHRA and CDR2 YSYEKL. The CDR3 DNA is TGCGCCAGCAGCCAACCGGACAGGGGTAACAATCAGCCCCAGCATTTT. Protein product: CASSQPDRGNNQPQHF.

The CDR3 nucleotides are TGTGCCTGGGCAACAGGGCTGGAGACCCAGTACTTC. It translates to CAWATGLETQYF. The chain has TRBV30 and TRBJ2-5, with D perhaps matching TRBD1 (6 bases). This CDR3 region has 12 residues. CDR1 and CDR2 (germline): GTSNPN, SVGIG (reference sequence). The ends were cut back, 5 bases at V and 5 bases at J, with 12 bases in the middle.

About this clone itself: One junction end disagrees with the germline gene, perhaps due to a read error. The rearrangement links TRBV27 to TRBJ2-7; weak D call: TRBD2 (6 bases). CDR1 MNHEY and CDR2 SMNVEV come from the germline V gene (reference sequence). The CDR3 covers 14 residues. The CDR3 spells CASRLAASSYEQYF. DNA of the CDR3: TGTGCCAGCCGTTTAGCGGCCAGCTCCTACGAGCAGTACTTC.

The V gene is TRBV19, the J gene TRBJ2-7; D unclear. The V gene's germline CDR1 is LNHDA and CDR2 SQIVND (reference sequence). This CDR3 spans 15 amino acids. V shed 5 bases and J shed 3 bases, with 17 bases lying between them. The CDR3 sequence: CASSENTGLGYEQYF. The CDR3 DNA follows: TGTGCCAGTAGTGAAAACACGGGCCTGGGCTACGAGCAGTACTTC.

J is TRBJ2-7 and V is TRBV5-6; the D gene is possibly TRBD2 (7 bases). Germline values: CDR1 SGHDT, CDR2 YYEEEE. Trimming removed 5 bases at V and 2 bases at J, with 11 bases between. The CDR3 contains 13 residues. Here the CDR3 DNA reads TGTGCCAGCAGACTAGGGGGGGCCTACGAGCAGTACTTC. Translation: CASRLGGAYEQYF.

This chain connects TRBV13 to TRBJ1-6; D gene uncertain. Germline loops: CDR1 PRHDT, CDR2 FYEKMQ (reference sequence). This CDR3 comprises 14 residues. Between the trimmed V and J ends, which lost 2 bases and 4 bases, there was a span of 6 bases. CDR3 sequence (DNA): TGTGCCAGCAGCTTACATATATATAATTCACCCCTCCACTTT. Its translation is CASSLHIYNSPLHF.

The J gene is TRBJ1-4, the V gene TRBV5-5; D is unclear. Trimming pared 0 bases from V and 3 bases from J, leaving 12 bases between. CDR3 size: 16 residues. The germline CDR1 and CDR2 sequences are SGHKS and YYEKEE (reference sequence). This CDR3 reads CASSLARDRPNEKLFF. DNA of the CDR3: TGTGCCAGCAGCTTGGCAAGGGATAGGCCTAATGAAAAACTGTTTTTT.

This chain connects TRBV7-8 to TRBJ2-2; TRBD1 might be the D (6 bases). With 4 bases removed from V and 4 bases from J, the gap between germline ends came to 10 bases. Germline CDR1 SGHVS, CDR2 FQNEAQ. This CDR3 contains 14 residues. CDR3 DNA: TGTGCCAGCAGCTCGACAGGTCTCACCGGGGAGCTGTTTTTT. It translates to CASSSTGLTGELFF.

This chain joins TRBV30 and TRBJ1-1; D ambiguous. From germline, CDR1 is GTSNPN and CDR2 SVGIG (reference sequence). The CDR3 spans 11 residues. V was clipped by 5 bases and J by 10 bases, with 14 bases between them. The CDR3 sequence is CAWGLDLGAFF. CDR3 sequence (DNA): TGTGCCTGGGGCTTGGACTTGGGAGCTTTCTTT.

The CDR3 DNA sequence: TGTGCCAGCAGCTCCCTCGGACAGGATGGCGGCTACACCTTC. It is translated as CASSSLGQDGGYTF. The genes are TRBV7-8 and TRBJ1-2, with 7 bases lining up with TRBD1. Unmatched junction bases numbered 10, after V lost 4 bases and J lost 8 bases. This CDR3 has 14 amino acids. Germline V gene sequence: CDR1 SGHVS, CDR2 FQNEAQ.

The chain employs TRBV7-2 and TRBJ2-7, with D possibly TRBD2 on 6 matching bases. V was shortened by 5 bases and J by 4 bases, with 12 bases between the two germline ends. This CDR3 has 13 residues. Germline V gene data show CDR1 as SGHTA and CDR2 as FQGNSA. The CDR3 region has the DNA TGTGCCAGCAGCCGGACTATACAATACGAGCAGTACTTC. Translated: CASSRTIQYEQYF.

A note on this clone: Other DNA sequences in this specimen translate into the identical CDR3. The chain joins TRBV7-2 to TRBJ1-3, with a possible D match to TRBD1 (6 bases). Germline V gene sequence: CDR1 SGHTA, CDR2 FQGNSA. The CDR3 is made up of 17 amino acids. V was clipped by 1 base and J by 0 bases, with 13 bases between them. Here the CDR3 reads CASSLGGQGVSGNTIYF. The CDR3 nucleotides read TGTGCCAGCAGCTTAGGGGGGCAGGGCGTCTCTGGAAACACCATATATTTT.

The chain uses TRBV7-2 and TRBJ2-3; no clear D. Per germline, CDR1 SGHTA and CDR2 FQGNSA. The CDR3 loop spans 13 amino acids. V was shortened by 3 bases and J by 5 bases, with 9 bases between the two germline ends. The CDR3 region has the DNA TGTGCCAGCAGCTTTGGAGACGGAGATACGCAGTATTTT. Amino acid sequence: CASSFGDGDTQYF. Together with reference TRBV7-2 and TRBJ2-3, the CDR3 gives the full variable domain: GAGVSQSPSNKVTEKGKDVELRCDPISGHTALYWYRQSLGQGLEFLIYFQGNSAPDKSGLPSDRFSAERTGGSVSTLTIQRTQQEDSAVYLCASSFGDGDTQYFGPGTRLTVL.

This clone was seen only a few times. The chain employs TRBV6-5 and TRBJ1-5; tentative D call: TRBD1 (6 bases). In germline, CDR1 is MNHEY, CDR2 SVGAGI. The CDR3 extends over 16 amino acids. Trimming cost V 2 bases and J 2 bases, with 13 bases left between them. The CDR3: CASSYNAGVGNQPQHF. The CDR3 DNA reads TGTGCCAGCAGTTACAACGCAGGGGTGGGCAATCAGCCCCAGCATTTT.

The chain combines TRBV7-2 with TRBJ2-5, with 9 nucleotides matching TRBD2. Germline lookup yields CDR1 SGHTA and CDR2 FQGNSA. The CDR3 has 15 amino acids. The ends lost 6 bases at V and 5 bases at J; junction bases unmatched: 10. This CDR3 is CASSNRVAGVETQYF. As DNA, the CDR3 is TGTGCCAGCAGTAATAGGGTAGCGGGGGTGGAGACCCAGTACTTC. Full variable domain (remainder filled in from reference TRBV7-2 and TRBJ2-5): GAGVSQSPSNKVTEKGKDVELRCDPISGHTALYWYRQSLGQGLEFLIYFQGNSAPDKSGLPSDRFSAERTGGSVSTLTIQRTQQEDSAVYLCASSNRVAGVETQYFGPGTRLLVL.

The chain couples TRBV5-6 to TRBJ2-7; 9 bases are a match to TRBD1. Germline V lookup: CDR1 SGHDT, CDR2 YYEEEE. The CDR3 extends over 16 amino acids. Germline trimming cut 0 bases from V and 4 bases from J; bases unmatched to any gene: 8. The CDR3 reads CASSLVPGQGFYEQYF. The CDR3 nucleotides are TGTGCCAGCAGCTTGGTCCCGGGACAGGGCTTTTACGAGCAGTACTTC. Based on the CDR3 plus reference TRBV5-6 and TRBJ2-7, the full variable domain is DAGVTQSPTHLIKTRGQQVTLRCSPKSGHDTVSWYQQALGQGPQFIFQYYEEEERQRGNFPDRFSGHQFPNYSSELNVNALLLGDSALYLCASSLVPGQGFYEQYFGPGTRLTVT.

V gene TRBV30 combines with J gene TRBJ2-5; the match to TRBD2 covers 8 bases. Germline V gene sequence: CDR1 GTSNPN, CDR2 SVGIG (reference sequence). The CDR3 runs 14 residues. Unmatched junction bases numbered 8, after V lost 5 bases and J lost 3 bases. The CDR3 coding sequence is TGTGCCTGGGGACCCGGGACTAGAGAAGAGACCCAGTACTTC. Protein product: CAWGPGTREETQYF.

Comment on this clone: The sample contains more than one DNA sequence encoding this CDR3. This chain links TRBV30 with TRBJ1-3; D uncertain. Germline CDR1 and CDR2: GTSNPN and SVGIG (reference sequence). V lost 3 bases, J lost 0 bases, and 6 bases lay in between. The CDR3 spans 13 residues. Here the CDR3 DNA reads TGTGCCTGGAGCCTATCCTCTGGAAACACCATATATTTT. Translation: CAWSLSSGNTIYF.

The table lists this clone with a count of one. The chain joins TRBV13 to TRBJ1-1; D is uncertain. The CDR3 runs to 16 residues. Germline V gene lookup returns CDR1 PRHDT and CDR2 FYEKMQ (reference sequence). Trimming cost V 2 bases and J 4 bases, with 17 bases left between them. The CDR3 loop is CASSLRSSRPSTEAFF. The CDR3 bases are TGTGCCAGCAGCTTACGTAGCTCACGGCCGAGCACTGAAGCTTTCTTT.

This clone was counted a single time. The chain uses TRBV5-1 and TRBJ1-2, with D unclear. Per the germline V gene, CDR1 is SGHRS and CDR2 is YFSETQ. The V gene lost 2 bases and the J gene lost 8 bases, with 16 bases spanning the gap. The CDR3 has 14 amino acids. CDR3 residues: CASSLRRTPGGYTF. In DNA form, the CDR3 reads TGCGCCAGCAGCTTAAGACGGACGCCGGGGGGCTACACCTTC.